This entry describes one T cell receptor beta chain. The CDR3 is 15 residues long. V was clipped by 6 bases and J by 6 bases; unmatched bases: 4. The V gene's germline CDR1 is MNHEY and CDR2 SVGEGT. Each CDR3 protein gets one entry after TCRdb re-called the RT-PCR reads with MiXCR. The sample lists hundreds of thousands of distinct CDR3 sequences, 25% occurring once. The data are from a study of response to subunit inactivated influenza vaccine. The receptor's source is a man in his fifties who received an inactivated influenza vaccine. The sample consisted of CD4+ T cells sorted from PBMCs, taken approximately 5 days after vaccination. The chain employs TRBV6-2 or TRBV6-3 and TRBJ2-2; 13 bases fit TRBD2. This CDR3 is CASSQLAGGPGELFF. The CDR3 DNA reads TGTGCCAGCAGCCAACTAGCGGGAGGGCCCGGGGAGCTGTTTTTT.